These 14 T cell receptor beta chains were sequenced from one sample in a study of CD8 T cells in ankylosing spondylitis. TCRdb re-called the 5' RACE reads with MiXCR, one entry per CDR3 protein. The table has 50,000 to 70,000 distinct CDR3 sequences, over 5% seen once; the top ten hold roughly 4.8%. The sequenced material came from synovial fluid, either unsorted or a sorted T cell fraction (not recorded which). The receptors shown here come from a male donor with ankylosing spondylitis.

This clonotype qualifies as medium-sized. The rearrangement uses TRBV29-1 and TRBJ2-3; unclear D gene. CDR3 length: 15 residues. Germline loops: CDR1 SQVTM, CDR2 ANQGSEA. The germline V and J ends were trimmed by 3 bases and 0 bases, with 13 bases remaining between them. CDR3 region: CSVDGWPRSTDTQYF. In nucleotides, the CDR3 is TGCAGCGTTGACGGGTGGCCCAGAAGCACAGATACGCAGTATTTT.

The chain couples TRBV2 to TRBJ2-2; TRBD2 aligns across 12 bases. The CDR3 is 17 residues long. Germline CDR1 and CDR2: SNHLY and FYNNEI. J lost 7 bases, V lost 6 bases, and 12 bases had no gene match. Written as DNA, the CDR3 is TGTGCCAGCAGCCGAAGAGGACTAGCGGGAAAGAACGGGGAGCTGTTTTTT. Translation: CASSRRGLAGKNGELFF.

This clonotype occurred many times. The rearrangement joins TRBV5-1 to TRBJ2-5; 7 bases fit TRBD1. This CDR3 is 14 amino acids long. V lost 4 bases to trimming and J lost 2 bases; unmatched junction nucleotides: 5. Germline assignment: CDR1 SGHRS and CDR2 YFSETQ. The CDR3 reads CASSPQGWQETQYF. CDR3 DNA sequence: TGCGCCAGCAGCCCACAGGGGTGGCAAGAGACCCAGTACTTC.

Ten or more counts support this clonotype. The rearrangement joins TRBV2 to TRBJ1-6, with TRBD1 as a possible D gene (5 bases). The germline V and J ends were trimmed by 2 bases and 5 bases, with 13 bases remaining between them. Germline V gene data show CDR1 as SNHLY and CDR2 as FYNNEI. The CDR3 is made up of 16 amino acids. CDR3 in DNA: TGTGCCAGCAGTGAATGGCAGGGCCATGATAATTCACCCCTCCACTTT. The encoded protein is CASSEWQGHDNSPLHF. The entire variable domain, with the rest obtained from reference TRBV2 and TRBJ1-6, is as follows: EPEVTQTPSHQVTQMGQEVILRCVPISNHLYFYWYRQILGQKVEFLVSFYNNEISEKSEIFDDQFSVERPDGSNFTLKIRSTKLEDSAMYFCASSEWQGHDNSPLHFGNGTRLTVT.

The gene calls are TRBV6-5 and TRBJ1-3, with a weak D call TRBD1 (5 bases). CDR3 size: 12 residues. V shed 0 bases and J shed 9 bases, with 6 bases lying between them. Germline V gene lookup returns CDR1 MNHEY and CDR2 SVGAGI. CDR3 coding DNA: TGTGCCAGCAGTTACTCTGGGGGCACCATATATTTT. It codes for CASSYSGGTIYF.

This clonotype was detected only a few times. The chain has TRBV4-2 and TRBJ1-1; a possible D gene is TRBD1 (6 bases). Deletions cut 1 base from V and 11 bases from J, with 14 bases between. Per the germline V gene, CDR1 is LGHNA and CDR2 is YNFKEQ. The CDR3 runs 13 residues. The CDR3 DNA reads TGTGCCAGCAGCCAAGGGGTACAGGGCCGGGCTTTCTTT. This codes for CASSQGVQGRAFF.

The chain carries TRBV30 and TRBJ1-2, with 7 nucleotides matching TRBD1. Trimming at V came to 4 bases and at J to 7 bases, leaving 9 bases not matched to a gene. Germline CDR1 reads GTSNPN; CDR2 reads SVGIG (reference sequence). There are 13 residues in the CDR3. Here the CDR3 reads CAWTQTGLGGYTF. The CDR3 DNA reads TGTGCCTGGACTCAGACAGGGTTGGGTGGCTACACCTTC.

This clonotype was counted many times. The V call is TRBV18, the J call TRBJ2-5; 8 bases match TRBD1. Per germline, CDR1 KGHSH and CDR2 LQKENI. This CDR3 spans 16 amino acids. With 6 bases clipped from V and 2 bases from J, the junction kept 11 bases outside the gene matches. The CDR3 here is CASSSPGTGVQETQYF. The CDR3 nucleotides read TGTGCCAGCTCTTCTCCGGGGACAGGAGTACAAGAGACCCAGTACTTC. The whole variable domain, remainder taken from reference TRBV18 and TRBJ2-5, is NAGVMQNPRHLVRRRGQEARLRCSPMKGHSHVYWYRQLPEEGLKFMVYLQKENIIDESGMPKERFSAEFPKEGPSILRIQQVVRGDSAAYFCASSSPGTGVQETQYFGPGTRLLVL.

The sample holds many counts of this clonotype. CDR3 coding DNA: TGTGCTAGTGGTCGGGGGACGGCCAGCAATCAGCCCCAGCATTTT. It codes for CASGRGTASNQPQHF. This rearrangement joins TRBV12-5 to TRBJ1-5; perhaps TRBD1 as D (5 bases). Germline lookup yields CDR1 LGHNT and CDR2 FRNRAP. Trimming took off 5 bases at V and 1 base at J, with 12 bases between the two ends. This CDR3 has 15 amino acids. Full variable domain (missing parts from reference TRBV12-5 and TRBJ1-5): DARVTQTPRHKVTEMGQEVTMRCQPILGHNTVFWYRQTMMQGLELLAYFRNRAPLDDSGMPKDRFSAEMPDATLATLKIQPSEPRDSAVYFCASGRGTASNQPQHFGDGTRLSIL.

This clonotype was observed many times. This chain links TRBV2 with TRBJ2-1; 8 nucleotides agree with TRBD2. The CDR3 is 15 residues long. Trimming cost V 5 bases and J 7 bases; bases outside gene matches: 10. Germline assignment: CDR1 SNHLY and CDR2 FYNNEI. The DNA for the CDR3 is TGTGCCAGCAGTAGGGAGAGGGCTAGCGGGAATGAGCAGTTCTTC. Its translation is CASSRERASGNEQFF.

The chain carries TRBV7-2 and TRBJ2-7, with 7 positions matching TRBD2. The CDR3 has 14 residues. Per germline, CDR1 SGHTA and CDR2 FQGNSA. Trimming cost V 1 base and J 6 bases; bases outside gene matches: 6. CDR3 DNA sequence: TGTGCCAGCAGCTTAGTGGCGGGAGTCCGCGAGCAGTACTTC. Translated: CASSLVAGVREQYF.

This clonotype has a count of ten or more. The rearrangement joins TRBV5-1 to TRBJ2-3; unclear D gene. Between the trimmed V and J ends, which lost 4 bases and 0 bases, there was a span of 9 bases. The CDR3 contains 14 residues. CDR1 and CDR2 from the germline V gene are SGHRS and YFSETQ. Here the CDR3 reads CASSALLSTDTQYF. CDR3 DNA sequence: TGCGCCAGCAGCGCATTGCTTAGCACAGATACGCAGTATTTT.

This clonotype came up many times. The chain combines TRBV5-6 with TRBJ2-7, with TRBD2 matching over 14 bases. The germline V gene has CDR1 SGHDT and CDR2 YYEEEE. The CDR3 totals 16 residues. V lost 4 bases, J lost 5 bases, and 8 bases stayed unmatched. In DNA, the CDR3 is TGTGCCAGCAGCCAGGGACTAGCGGGAGTTCACGACGAGCAGTACTTC. It yields the protein CASSQGLAGVHDEQYF.

This chain joins TRBV20-1 and TRBJ2-1; the match to TRBD2 covers 12 bases. Per germline, CDR1 DFQATT and CDR2 SNEGSKA (reference sequence). The CDR3 is 15 residues long. The junction had 4 bases not matched to a gene; V was cut back by 3 bases and J by 4 bases. As DNA, the CDR3 is TGCAGTGCTAGCTTGACTAGCGGGAGATACAATGAGCAGTTCTTC. It translates to CSASLTSGRYNEQFF.